Presented here are 5 T cell receptor beta chains from one specimen sequenced in a study of blood T cell repertoires in COVID-19. Assay used: immunoSEQ multiplex PCR; TCRdb lists only in-frame clones, some missing. The sample records roughly 130,000 clones, roughly 90% being singletons. The sample consisted of peripheral blood. The origin of the receptors is a man in his fifties or sixties with active COVID-19.

V gene TRBV27 combines with J gene TRBJ2-5; maybe TRBD1 (6 bases). There are 17 residues in the CDR3. The germline V gene has CDR1 MNHEY and CDR2 SMNVEV (reference sequence). V was clipped by 2 bases and J by 7 bases, with 23 bases between them. This CDR3 reads CASSLLKTGSWEGTQYF. CDR3 nucleotides: TGTGCCAGCAGTTTACTAAAGACAGGTTCGTGGGAAGGGACCCAGTACTTC.

The rearrangement joins TRBV11-2 to TRBJ1-2; no firm D call. Germline CDR1 is SGHAT and CDR2 is FQNNGV. This CDR3 has 15 residues. V gave up 5 bases and J gave up 4 bases, with 17 bases separating them. The CDR3 is CASSVGEGGAYGYTF. In nucleotides, the CDR3 is TGTGCCAGCAGCGTAGGTGAGGGCGGCGCCTATGGCTACACCTTC.

The rearrangement joins TRBV18 to TRBJ1-2; D is unresolved. The germline V gene has CDR1 KGHSH and CDR2 LQKENI. This CDR3 has 14 amino acids. V lost 2 bases and J 2 bases, leaving 9 bases between the germline ends. The CDR3: CASSPRGNNYGYTF. The CDR3 nucleotides are TGTGCCAGCTCACCAAGAGGCAACAACTATGGCTACACCTTC.

CDR3 DNA sequence: TGTGCCAGCACCAGGGGGCGGGTGATCACAGATACGCAGTATTTT. Protein product: CASTRGRVITDTQYF. V and J are TRBV6-6 and TRBJ2-3, with 8 bases identical to TRBD1. CDR3 size: 15 residues. The trim removed 7 bases at V and 2 bases at J, leaving 8 bases unmatched. CDR1 MNHNY and CDR2 SVGAGI come from the germline V gene (reference sequence).

The chain combines TRBV19 with TRBJ2-7; possible D gene TRBD2, 6 bases. Germline V gives CDR1 LNHDA, CDR2 SQIVND (reference sequence). Deletions cut 3 bases from V and 2 bases from J, with 8 bases between. The CDR3 is 13 residues long. The CDR3 nucleotides are TGTGCCAGTAGTATGGGACTCACCTACGAGCAGTACTTC. It specifies CASSMGLTYEQYF. The whole variable domain, filled in from reference TRBV19 and TRBJ2-7, reads DGGITQSPKYLFRKEGQNVTLSCEQNLNHDAMYWYRQDPGQGLRLIYYSQIVNDFQKGDIAEGYSVSREKKESFPLTVTSAQKNPTAFYLCASSMGLTYEQYFGPGTRLTVT.